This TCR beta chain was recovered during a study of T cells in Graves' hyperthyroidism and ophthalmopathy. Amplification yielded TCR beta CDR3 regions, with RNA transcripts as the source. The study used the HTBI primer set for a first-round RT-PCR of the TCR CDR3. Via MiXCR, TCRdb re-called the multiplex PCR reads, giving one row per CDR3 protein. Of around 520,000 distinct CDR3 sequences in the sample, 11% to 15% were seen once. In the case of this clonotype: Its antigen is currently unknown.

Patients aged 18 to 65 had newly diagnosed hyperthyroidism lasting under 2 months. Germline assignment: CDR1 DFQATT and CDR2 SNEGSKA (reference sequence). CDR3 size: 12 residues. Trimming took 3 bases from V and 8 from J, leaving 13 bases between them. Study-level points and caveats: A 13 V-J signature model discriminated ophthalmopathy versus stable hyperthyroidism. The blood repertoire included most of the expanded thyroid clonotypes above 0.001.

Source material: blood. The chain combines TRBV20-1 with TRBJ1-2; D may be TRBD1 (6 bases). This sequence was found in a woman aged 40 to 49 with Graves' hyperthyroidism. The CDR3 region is CSARGGASGYTF. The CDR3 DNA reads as TGCAGTGCTAGGGGGGGGGCATCCGGCTACACCTTC.